The 15 T cell receptor beta chains below all came from one sample that was sequenced in a study of persistence of HIV-infected CD4 T cells. The libraries were made with immunoSEQ version 4 in survey mode. TCRdb's copy holds only in-frame clones and misses some; the assay was immunoSEQ multiplex PCR. This sample has 40,000 or so clones; roughly 90% occur once, and the top ten carry just over 1%. Nonspecific anti-CD3/anti-CD28 bead stimulation represents the broad CD4+ T cell repertoire. Responding CD4+ T cells were sorted by upregulation of both CD40 ligand and CD69. The antigens for these receptors are not known. The specimen was CD4+ T cells sorted from PBMCs after roughly 18-hour stimulation, collected from a patient who received antiretroviral therapy. Receptors originate from an adult man with HIV who was CMV-seropositive.

The J gene is TRBJ1-2, the V gene TRBV14; 7 nucleotides align to TRBD1. This CDR3 has 16 amino acids. V dropped 4 bases and J dropped 4; count of bases not matched to a gene: 12. Germline V gene sequence: CDR1 SGHDN, CDR2 FVKESK. CDR3 bases: TGTGCCAGCAGCCGAGGAGGGACAGCCTTTGGCTATGGCTACACCTTC. Amino acid sequence: CASSRGGTAFGYGYTF.

The rearrangement links TRBV5-4 to TRBJ1-1; D might be TRBD1 (5 bases). The CDR3 has 14 amino acids. V was shortened by 4 bases and J by 4 bases, with 14 bases between the two germline ends. CDR1 and CDR2 from the germline V gene are SGHNT and YYREEE (reference sequence). CDR3 region: CASSPERGTTEAFF. DNA of the CDR3: TGTGCCAGCAGCCCCGAACGGGGGACCACTGAAGCTTTCTTT.

The V gene is TRBV29-1, the J gene TRBJ2-3; D is ambiguous. This CDR3 is 10 amino acids long. Deletions cut 4 bases from V and 6 bases from J, with 5 bases between. The germline V gene has CDR1 SQVTM and CDR2 ANQGSEA. CDR3 coding DNA: TGCAGCGTTGCTTATGATACGCAGTATTTT. It translates to CSVAYDTQYF.

CDR3 region: CASSVGGLAGGPGTGELFF. Written as DNA, the CDR3 is TGTGCCAGCAGCGTAGGAGGACTAGCGGGGGGGCCAGGGACCGGGGAGCTGTTTTTT. This sequence joins TRBV9 and TRBJ2-2; 15 bases line up with TRBD2. Trimming took 0 bases from V and 5 from J; bases not matched to a gene: 8. This CDR3 is 19 amino acids long. Germline CDR1 SGDLS, CDR2 YYNGEE.

This chain's CDR3 is CASSYGQGVSPQHF. DNA of the CDR3: TGTGCCAGCAGTTACGGACAGGGTGTATCACCCCAGCATTTT. This chain uses TRBV6-5 with TRBJ1-5, with 8 bases identical to TRBD1. J lost 10 bases, V lost 2 bases, and 7 bases had no gene match. CDR1 and CDR2 from the germline V gene are MNHEY and SVGAGI. The CDR3 sequence is 14 residues long.

J is TRBJ1-3 and V is TRBV19, with D maybe TRBD1 (6 bases). V dropped 7 bases and J dropped 0 bases, with 22 bases sitting between them. This CDR3 has 18 amino acids. Germline V gives CDR1 LNHDA, CDR2 SQIVND (reference sequence). The CDR3 DNA reads as TGTGCCAGTACCCTACGGACCAGGGGTCAATCCTCTGGAAACACCATATATTTT. Translating it yields CASTLRTRGQSSGNTIYF. The full variable domain, its missing parts supplied by reference TRBV19 and TRBJ1-3, is DGGITQSPKYLFRKEGQNVTLSCEQNLNHDAMYWYRQDPGQGLRLIYYSQIVNDFQKGDIAEGYSVSREKKESFPLTVTSAQKNPTAFYLCASTLRTRGQSSGNTIYFGEGSWLTVV.

V usage is TRBV7-3 and J usage is TRBJ2-1; 7 positions agree with TRBD2. Germline V gene data show CDR1 as SGHTA and CDR2 as FQGTGA. V trimming: 2 bases; J trimming: 4 bases; junction bases outside the gene matches: 5. This CDR3 region has 15 residues. CDR3 coding DNA: TGTGCCAGCAGCTTACGCGCTAGCGGATACAATGAGCAGTTCTTC. Amino acid sequence: CASSLRASGYNEQFF.

The chain couples TRBV24-1 to TRBJ2-1, with 7 nucleotides matching TRBD1. This CDR3 has 16 residues. After removal of 4 bases from V and 6 bases from J, the junction contained 11 bases not matched to a gene. The germline V gene has CDR1 KGHDR and CDR2 SFDVKD. CDR3 sequence reads: CATSDLDRFGVNEQFF. CDR3 coding DNA: TGTGCCACCAGTGACCTGGACAGGTTTGGGGTCAATGAGCAGTTCTTC.

The chain is built from TRBV18 and TRBJ1-2; no clear D. This CDR3 contains 13 residues. Germline CDR1 is KGHSH and CDR2 is LQKENI. Trimming cost V 2 bases and J 3 bases, with 7 bases left between them. The CDR3 DNA reads TGTGCCAGCTCACCAAAGGAAGACTATGGCTACACCTTC. It codes for CASSPKEDYGYTF.

The gene calls are TRBV25-1 and TRBJ2-3; TRBD1 is a possible D gene (5 bases). Per germline, CDR1 MGHDK and CDR2 SYGVNS. This CDR3 is 18 amino acids long. V was trimmed by 0 bases and J by 1 base, leaving 17 bases between them. This CDR3 reads CASSEYRTPGYGTDTQYF. CDR3 in DNA: TGTGCCAGCAGTGAATATAGAACCCCAGGGTACGGCACAGATACGCAGTATTTT. The full variable domain, its missing parts supplied by reference TRBV25-1 and TRBJ2-3, is EADIYQTPRYLVIGTGKKITLECSQTMGHDKMYWYQQDPGMELHLIHYSYGVNSTEKGDLSSESTVSRIRTEHFPLTLESARPSHTSQYLCASSEYRTPGYGTDTQYFGPGTRLTVL.

This sequence joins TRBV7-2 and TRBJ1-1, with D uncertain. The CDR3 length is 15 residues. The germline gives CDR1 SGHTA, CDR2 FQGNSA. V gave up 1 base and J gave up 3 bases, with 12 bases separating them. This chain's CDR3 is CASSLGEARDTEAFF. The CDR3, as DNA: TGTGCCAGCAGCTTAGGAGAGGCCCGGGACACTGAAGCTTTCTTT.

V is TRBV7-8 and J is TRBJ2-2; TRBD2 is a possible D gene (5 bases). Germline CDR1 is SGHVS and CDR2 is FQNEAQ. V was clipped by 3 bases and J by 6 bases, with 14 bases between them. The CDR3 totals 15 residues. CDR3 in amino acids: CASSFAGLSPGELFF. As DNA, the CDR3 is TGTGCCAGCAGCTTCGCCGGACTCTCTCCCGGGGAGCTGTTTTTT.

This clone occurred a few times. The chain has TRBV28 and TRBJ1-5; D not resolved. Germline loops: CDR1 MDHEN, CDR2 SYDVKM. The CDR3 contains 15 residues. V lost 4 bases to trimming and J lost 3 bases, with 13 bases between them. For the CDR3, the DNA is TGTGCCAGCAGTTCGACGGTGACCCCCAATCAGCCCCAGCATTTT. Translation gives CASSSTVTPNQPQHF.

This sequence joins TRBV27 and TRBJ1-6; the match to TRBD1 covers 9 bases. CDR3 length: 17 residues. Germline CDR1 reads MNHEY; CDR2 reads SMNVEV (reference sequence). J gave up 9 bases and V 3 bases, and 12 bases lay outside the gene matches. CDR3 amino acids: CASSFRLGTGRSSPLHF. In DNA form, the CDR3 reads TGTGCCAGCAGTTTTCGCCTCGGGACAGGGAGATCTTCACCCCTCCACTTT.

This chain connects TRBV2 to TRBJ2-1; TRBD1 matches 8 bases. The V gene's germline CDR1 is SNHLY and CDR2 FYNNEI. After removal of 5 bases from V and 0 bases from J, the junction contained 3 bases not matched to a gene. The CDR3 spans 15 residues. The CDR3 loop reads CASSRTGSSYNEQFF. The CDR3, as DNA: TGTGCCAGCAGTCGGACAGGGAGCTCCTACAATGAGCAGTTCTTC.